Reported below is one TCR beta chain. Its antigen is still unknown. No base quality information exists; no much larger clone differs at one position. The library relied on 5' RACE. The reads were generated on an Illumina HiSeq 2500. A second about 7 to 12 cycle PCR used a sample-barcoded 5' primer and a J-beta primer mix. A unique molecular identifier was introduced onto each TCR beta cDNA molecule by a template-switch 5' adaptor carrying 12 random nucleotides. Each sample yielded at least 2.5 million CDR3-containing paired-end reads. All of the RNA was converted into first-strand cDNA using the Mint cDNA synthesis kit, with a TRBC-specific oligonucleotide serving as the primer. Following uracil-DNA glycosylase treatment, a first 18-cycle PCR with universal primers M1SS and BC2_uni_R was performed on all cDNA. The original pipeline was this. For normalization, 1 million high-quality reads, each with a distinct molecular identifier, were randomly selected from each sample. Reads sharing molecular identifiers were discarded rather than binned into consensus sequences. MiTCR, set to a Q25 quality threshold and the strictest error-elimination algorithm, was used for CDR3 identification, clonotype clustering and error correction. A nonparametric unseen species model with Euler transformation was used to estimate a lower bound on total TCR beta diversity. The public reads were run again by TCRdb, first through fastp at Q25 and then through MiXCR, and only productive beta chains were kept. Rows are unified per CDR3 protein, each entry keeping the most common DNA and genes. These V and J calls originate from TCRdb's pipeline instead of the authors' own analysis. The sample data list roughly 1.5 million distinct CDR3 sequences, and 35% to 45% of these were observed just once. About 3.8% of the sample is taken by the ten largest.

The approximately 40 donors, aged 6 to 90 years, were systemically healthy Caucasian individuals from Russia. Each donor gave about 9.7 milliliters of peripheral blood, drawn into EDTA-treated Vacutainer tubes. Ficoll-Paque density-gradient centrifugation was used to isolate PBMCs, with at least 7 million per sample. Trizol reagent was used to extract total RNA from PBMCs, with at least 6 micrograms per sample. The percentages of naive CD45RAhigh/CD27high T cells were determined by flow cytometry on a PBMC aliquot from every donor. This specimen comes from a study of blood T cells in healthy people across ages (dated by TCRdb to between 2015 and 2016). With regard to the full study: Template switching captured roughly one uniquely barcoded TCR beta cDNA molecule per two T cells in model experiments. Four age groups were formed from the donors: young (average about 16 years), middle-aged (around 41), aged (over 55) and long-lived (about 80). To track age-related changes in TCR beta repertoire diversity, the study relied on deep sequencing normalized with unique cDNA molecular identifiers. For two donors (one aged 18 to 29 and one aged 80 or older), the study analyzed two additional independent replicas of 1 million unique cDNA reads from the same blood draw. To avoid experimental bias, donors of different ages were spread randomly across the sequencing lanes.

V trim: 7 bases; J trim: 0 bases; unmatched bases: 6. The germline V gene (reference sequence) sets CDR1 to MNHEY and CDR2 to SMNVEV. From its cysteine to its phenylalanine, the CDR3 spans 14 amino acids. Only the CDR3 portion is preserved as DNA: 42 bases, with reading frame beginning at the first base. General findings and caveats noted by the study authors: Observed TCR beta diversity per million T cells fell roughly linearly with age, and a significant reduction was already apparent by age around 39. Bulk unsorted PBMC profiling prevented conclusive comparison of naive and antigen-experienced compartments. Donor CMV infection status was unknown, potentially confounding age-related changes in expanded clonotypes. Estimates of total diversity based on one million sequenced T cells were regarded as lower bounds and as underestimates. Compared with the aged group, the long-lived group had more naive CD4+ T cells, fewer expanded clones and increased TCR diversity, suggesting age selection. Observed TCR beta diversity correlated strongly with the percentage of naive T cells measured by flow cytometry.

This receptor was obtained from a woman younger than 35 in good health. The sample comprised blood. The chain joins TRBV27 to TRBJ2-7; TRBD2 agrees with 7 junctional bases. The CDR3 reads as follows: CASMSGADSYEQYF. In nucleotide form, the sequence is TGTGCCAGCATGAGCGGGGCTGACTCCTACGAGCAGTACTTC.